A single sample gave rise to the 4 T cell receptor beta chains below, sequenced in a study of blood T cell repertoires in COVID-19 (dated by TCRdb to the early 2020s). Library generation was performed with the immunoSEQ multiplex PCR assay. Drawn from immuneACCESS, this table holds only the in-frame rearrangements with V and J called that TCRdb kept. Clones are partly lost; checked studies trace under half to an unresolved V gene and leave the rest unexplained. The sample table records about 160,000 clones; approximately 88% of these occur just once. The leading ten clones occupy 9.1% of the sample. Sequenced material: peripheral blood. These receptors were obtained from a woman older than 75 with active or convalescent COVID-19.

This clone was seen just once. The chain is built from TRBV11-1 and TRBJ2-7, with D perhaps TRBD1 (7 bases). Germline lookup yields CDR1 SGHAT and CDR2 FQDESV (reference sequence). The CDR3 contains 14 residues. The V end was cut by 1 base, the J end by 3 bases, with 10 bases between. Here the CDR3 reads CASSLDQGGYEQYF. CDR3 DNA: TGTGCCAGCAGCTTAGACCAGGGGGGCTACGAGCAGTACTTC.

This clone was counted only a few times. This chain connects TRBV2 to TRBJ1-6, with D possibly being TRBD1 (6 bases). The CDR3 runs to 15 residues. Trimming stripped 3 bases from V and 7 bases from J, with 13 bases between. CDR1 and CDR2 from the germline V gene are SNHLY and FYNNEI. The CDR3 DNA sequence: TGTGCCAGCAGTGAGGTGGGGGCGGACAATTCACCCCTCCACTTT. It encodes CASSEVGADNSPLHF.

This clone was seen only once. The chain employs TRBV18 and TRBJ2-3; TRBD1 agrees at 10 bases. Trimming at V came to 6 bases and at J to 3 bases, leaving 3 bases not matched to a gene. This CDR3 has 14 amino acids. Germline V gives CDR1 KGHSH, CDR2 LQKENI. The CDR3 DNA sequence: TGTGCCAGCTCTAGGACAGGGGGAACAGATACGCAGTATTTT. As protein: CASSRTGGTDTQYF.

The CDR3 is CASSLARDRTEAFF. CDR3 in DNA: TGTGCCAGCAGCTTGGCCAGGGATCGAACTGAAGCTTTCTTT. The gene calls are TRBV5-8 and TRBJ1-1, with TRBD1 as a possible D gene (5 bases). V lost 0 bases, J lost 5 bases, and 11 bases lay in between. Germline CDR1 and CDR2: SGHTS and YDEGEE. The length of the CDR3 is 14 residues.